The sample holds a few counts of the clone carrying this TCR beta chain. This sample stems from a study of blood T cells in healthy people across ages. A second about 7 to 11 cycle PCR used barcoded and J-beta primers. In TCRdb, the 5' RACE reads were re-called with MiXCR into one record per CDR3 protein. The sample has over 500,000 distinct CDR3 sequences, approximately 26% seen once. The same sample was also studied in work on T cells of mothers and their children. Turning to that study: Every mother produced more than 9 million TCR beta CDR3 reads, whereas every child provided some 3 million.

This sequence originates from a boy aged 2 to 9 in good health. What was sequenced was blood.

CDR3 protein: CASTRTTGELFF. CDR3 nucleotide sequence: TGTGCCAGCACCCGGACCACCGGGGAGCTGTTTTTT. The chain has TRBV3-1 and TRBJ2-2; D not certain. Germline V gene sequence: CDR1 LGHDT, CDR2 YNNKEL (reference sequence). The CDR3 length is 12 residues. The V gene lost 7 bases and the J gene lost 4 bases, with 7 bases spanning the gap.